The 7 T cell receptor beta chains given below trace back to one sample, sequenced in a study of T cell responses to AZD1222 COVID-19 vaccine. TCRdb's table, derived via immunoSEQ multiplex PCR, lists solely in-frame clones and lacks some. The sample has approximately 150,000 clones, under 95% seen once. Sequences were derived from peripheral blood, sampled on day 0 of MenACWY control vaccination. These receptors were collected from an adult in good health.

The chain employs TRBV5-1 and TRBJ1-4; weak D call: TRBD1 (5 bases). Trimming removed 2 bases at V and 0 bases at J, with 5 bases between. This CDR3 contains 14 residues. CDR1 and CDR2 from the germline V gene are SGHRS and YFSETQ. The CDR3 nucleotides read TGCGCCAGCAGCTTAGGGGCAACTAATGAAAAACTGTTTTTT. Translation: CASSLGATNEKLFF.

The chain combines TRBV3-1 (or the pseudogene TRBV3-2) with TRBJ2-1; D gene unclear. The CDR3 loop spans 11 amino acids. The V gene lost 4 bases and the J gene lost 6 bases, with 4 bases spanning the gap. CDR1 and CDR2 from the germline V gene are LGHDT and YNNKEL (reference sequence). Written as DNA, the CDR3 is TGTGCCAGCAGCCCCGGCAATGAGCAGTTCTTC. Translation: CASSPGNEQFF.

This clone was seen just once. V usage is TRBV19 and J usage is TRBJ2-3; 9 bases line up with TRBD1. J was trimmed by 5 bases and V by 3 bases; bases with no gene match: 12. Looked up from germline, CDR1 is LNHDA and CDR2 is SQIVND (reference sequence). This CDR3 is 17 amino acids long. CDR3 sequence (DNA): TGTGCCAGTAGTATTTCGCGGACAGGGGCCGGGTTAGATACGCAGTATTTT. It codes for CASSISRTGAGLDTQYF.

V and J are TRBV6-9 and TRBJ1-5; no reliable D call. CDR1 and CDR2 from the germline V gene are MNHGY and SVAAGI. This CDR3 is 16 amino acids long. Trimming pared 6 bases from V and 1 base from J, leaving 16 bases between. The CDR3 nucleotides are TGTGCCAGCAGGATTAGAAGGTCGACGAGCAATCAGCCCCAGCATTTT. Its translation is CASRIRRSTSNQPQHF.

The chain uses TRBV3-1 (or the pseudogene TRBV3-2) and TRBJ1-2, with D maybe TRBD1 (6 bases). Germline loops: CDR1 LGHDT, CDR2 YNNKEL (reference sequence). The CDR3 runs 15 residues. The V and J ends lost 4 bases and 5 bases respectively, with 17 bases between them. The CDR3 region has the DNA TGTGCCAGCAGCCCCAACTTGAGGGGGACATATGGCTACACCTTC. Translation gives CASSPNLRGTYGYTF.

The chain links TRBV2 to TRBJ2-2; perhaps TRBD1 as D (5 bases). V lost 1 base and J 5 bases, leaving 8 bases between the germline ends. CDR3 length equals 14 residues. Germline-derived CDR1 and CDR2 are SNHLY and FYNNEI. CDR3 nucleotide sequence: TGTGCCAGCAGTGAAGGGCCAGGGACCGGGGAGCTGTTTTTT. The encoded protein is CASSEGPGTGELFF. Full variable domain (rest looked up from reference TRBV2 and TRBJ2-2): EPEVTQTPSHQVTQMGQEVILRCVPISNHLYFYWYRQILGQKVEFLVSFYNNEISEKSEIFDDQFSVERPDGSNFTLKIRSTKLEDSAMYFCASSEGPGTGELFFGEGSRLTVL.

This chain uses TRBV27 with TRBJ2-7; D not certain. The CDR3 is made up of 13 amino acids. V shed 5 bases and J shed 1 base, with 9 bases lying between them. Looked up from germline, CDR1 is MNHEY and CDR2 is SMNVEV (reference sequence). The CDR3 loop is CASSPLPSYEQYF. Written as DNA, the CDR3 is TGTGCCAGCAGTCCCCTCCCGTCCTACGAGCAGTACTTC.